A selection of T cell receptor beta chains follows, all from one sample in a study of blood T cell repertoires in COVID-19. Sequencing used immunoSEQ multiplex PCR; TCRdb keeps in-frame clones, though not all of them. The repertoire has 67,000 or so clones, roughly 86% of them found once; the top ten carry about 0.87%. Sequencing input: peripheral blood. The receptors were gathered from a woman between 70 and 85 years old with acute or convalescent COVID-19. The CDR3 runs from the conserved cysteine through the conserved F or W. Fields, in order: J gene, CDR3 length, D gene, clone size, V gene, CDR3 DNA, CDR3 protein. D genes are given only for firm matches. Size tells how often a clone was seen (once, few, many) or the class of an expanded clone, and some rows leave it out.

J: TRBJ2-1
length: 15
D: TRBD2
size: NA
V: TRBV7-8
DNA: TGTGCCAGCAGCGGACGACTAGCGCCCTACAATGAGCAGTTCTTC
CDR3: CASSGRLAPYNEQFF

J: TRBJ2-7
length: 15
D: NA
size: once
V: TRBV27
DNA: TGTGCCAGTCTTGGCCGGGCAGGGGTTACCTACGAGCAGTACTTC
CDR3: CASLGRAGVTYEQYF

J: TRBJ2-7
length: 14
D: NA
size: NA
V: TRBV30
DNA: TGTGCCTGGAGCGTGGGGGGGCCAGCCTACGAGCAGTACTTC
CDR3: CAWSVGGPAYEQYF

J: TRBJ2-1
length: 13
D: NA
size: NA
V: TRBV7-9
DNA: TGTGCCAGCAGCTTAGACAATACGAATGAGCAGTTCTTC
CDR3: CASSLDNTNEQFF

J: TRBJ2-3
length: 15
D: NA
size: NA
V: TRBV2
DNA: TGTGCCAGCAGGAACTGGGGACATTTCACAGATACGCAGTATTTT
CDR3: CASRNWGHFTDTQYF

J: TRBJ1-2
length: 14
D: TRBD1
size: once
V: TRBV7-2
DNA: TGTGCCAGCAGCTTAGATGGGACAGTCCTTGGCTACACCTTC
CDR3: CASSLDGTVLGYTF

J: TRBJ2-2
length: 18
D: TRBD1
size: NA
V: TRBV10-3
DNA: TGTGCCATCAAGGAAGACAGGGGGCGACTTTCCGTCACCGGGGAGCTGTTTTTT
CDR3: CAIKEDRGRLSVTGELFF

J: TRBJ1-5
length: 14
D: NA
size: NA
V: TRBV10-3
DNA: TGTGCCATCAGTGCCTCAGGGAACAATCAGCCCCAGCATTTT
CDR3: CAISASGNNQPQHF

J: TRBJ2-3
length: 15
D: TRBD2
size: once
V: TRBV7-9
DNA: TGTGCCAGCAGCCCCCGCGGGGGGGCCACAGATACGCAGTATTTT
CDR3: CASSPRGGATDTQYF

J: TRBJ2-1
length: 16
D: NA
size: NA
V: TRBV11-2
DNA: TGTGCCAGCAGCTCACCCGGCGGGACTCGATACAATGAGCAGTTCTTC
CDR3: CASSSPGGTRYNEQFF

J: TRBJ1-1
length: 13
D: TRBD1
size: NA
V: TRBV7-2
DNA: TGTGCCAGCAGCCCGGACAGGGTAAACGGAGCTTTCTTT
CDR3: CASSPDRVNGAFF

J: TRBJ1-5
length: 14
D: NA
size: NA
V: TRBV7-9
DNA: TGTGCCAGCAGCCCCGACACGATACATCAGCCCCAGCATTTT
CDR3: CASSPDTIHQPQHF

J: TRBJ2-7
length: 18
D: NA
size: NA
V: TRBV30
DNA: TGTGCCCACCCCCAAAGGGAACGGGATAAGGACCTACTCGGCGAGCAGTACTTC
CDR3: CAHPQRERDKDLLGEQYF

J: TRBJ1-1
length: 14
D: TRBD1
size: NA
V: TRBV7-9
DNA: TGTGCCAGCAGCACGGGACAGGGCTCCACTGAAGCTTTCTTT
CDR3: CASSTGQGSTEAFF

J: TRBJ1-2
length: 14
D: NA
size: NA
V: TRBV19
DNA: TGTGCCAGTGCTGCGGGCTCCTCTAACTATGGCTACACCTTC
CDR3: CASAAGSSNYGYTF

J: TRBJ2-3
length: 15
D: NA
size: NA
V: TRBV7-2
DNA: TGTGCCAGCACCTCCTCCCCAGCGGCCACAGATACGCAGTATTTT
CDR3: CASTSSPAATDTQYF

J: TRBJ2-3
length: 13
D: NA
size: NA
V: TRBV25-1
DNA: TGTGCCAGCAACGGCGGGACCACAGATACGCAGTATTTT
CDR3: CASNGGTTDTQYF

J: TRBJ2-7
length: 15
D: NA
size: once
V: TRBV7-2
DNA: TGTGCCAGCAGCTTATTACGACAGAGCTCCTACGAGCAGTACTTC
CDR3: CASSLLRQSSYEQYF

J: TRBJ1-5
length: 16
D: NA
size: NA
V: TRBV19
DNA: TGTGCCAGTAGTATTTCGTGGCTCATGGCAAATCAGCCCCAGCATTTT
CDR3: CASSISWLMANQPQHF

J: TRBJ1-5
length: 16
D: NA
size: NA
V: TRBV3-1/TRBV3-2
DNA: TGTGCCAGCAGCCAAGACCGCGAGACACATATCCAGCCCCAGCATTTT
CDR3: CASSQDRETHIQPQHF

J: TRBJ2-2
length: 16
D: NA
size: few
V: TRBV5-3
DNA: TGTGCCAGAAGCTTGGCCGCTAGTGGGAACACCGGGGAGCTGTTTTTT
CDR3: CARSLAASGNTGELFF

J: TRBJ1-4
length: 13
D: TRBD1
size: NA
V: TRBV30
DNA: TGTGCCTGGACCGGACAGGGGAATGAAAAACTGTTTTTT
CDR3: CAWTGQGNEKLFF

J: TRBJ2-6
length: 13
D: NA
size: NA
V: TRBV5-8
DNA: TGTGCCCCCTATCTCTCTGGGGCCAACGTCCTGACTTTC
CDR3: CAPYLSGANVLTF

J: TRBJ1-3
length: 17
D: NA
size: NA
V: TRBV30
DNA: TGTGCCTGGAGTTACAATTCGTTCCGCCGCTCTGGAAACACCATATATTTT
CDR3: CAWSYNSFRRSGNTIYF

J: TRBJ2-4
length: 12
D: NA
size: NA
V: TRBV7-9
DNA: TGTGCCAGCAGCATTGAAGTGGGCTTCCAGTACTTC
CDR3: CASSIEVGFQYF

J: TRBJ1-5
length: 15
D: NA
size: few
V: TRBV5-5
DNA: TGTGCCAGCAGCTTCATGGGGGGTACGAATCAGCCCCAGCATTTT
CDR3: CASSFMGGTNQPQHF

J: TRBJ1-1
length: 14
D: NA
size: few
V: TRBV18
DNA: TGTGCCAGCTCACCACGGGGCGATGGCGCTGAAGCTTTCTTT
CDR3: CASSPRGDGAEAFF

J: TRBJ1-3
length: 14
D: TRBD1
size: few
V: TRBV7-2
DNA: TGTGCCAGCAGCACCGGGACAGTAGGAAACACCATATATTTT
CDR3: CASSTGTVGNTIYF

J: TRBJ2-3
length: 15
D: TRBD2
size: NA
V: TRBV19
DNA: TGTGCCAGCCAAGCTACCGGGACTAGCGGACATACGCAGTATTTT
CDR3: CASQATGTSGHTQYF

J: TRBJ1-2
length: 14
D: TRBD1
size: NA
V: TRBV6-5
DNA: TGTGCCAGCACCCGCAGACAGGGAGAATGGCTCTACACCTTC
CDR3: CASTRRQGEWLYTF

J: TRBJ1-2
length: 15
D: TRBD1
size: NA
V: TRBV27
DNA: TGTGCCAGCAGTCCCCAGGACAGGGGAAGAGGTGGCTACACCTTC
CDR3: CASSPQDRGRGGYTF

J: TRBJ2-5
length: 13
D: NA
size: NA
V: TRBV7-2
DNA: TGTGCCAGCAGCTTAGATGCCGGGGAGACCCAGTACTTC
CDR3: CASSLDAGETQYF

J: TRBJ2-7
length: 12
D: NA
size: NA
V: TRBV2
DNA: TGTGCCAGCTTTCTTAGCTCCTACGAGCAGTACTTC
CDR3: CASFLSSYEQYF

J: TRBJ2-1
length: 22
D: NA
size: NA
V: TRBV7-5
DNA: TGTGCCAGAAGCTTAGTAAGCTGTTTTCGGGACGGCCCACAGGGCTCCTACAATGAGCAGTTCTTC
CDR3: CARSLVSCFRDGPQGSYNEQFF

J: TRBJ2-2
length: 17
D: TRBD2
size: NA
V: TRBV20-1
DNA: TGCAGTGCTAGTTTGGGACTAGCGGGGCCGAACACCGGGGAGCTGTTTTTT
CDR3: CSASLGLAGPNTGELFF

J: TRBJ1-2
length: 14
D: TRBD1
size: NA
V: TRBV5-6
DNA: TGTGCCAGCAGCATAGGACAGGGTCCCTATGGCTACACCTTC
CDR3: CASSIGQGPYGYTF

J: TRBJ2-7
length: 14
D: NA
size: NA
V: TRBV7-2
DNA: TGTGCCAGCAGCTTCGAGAGCGGGTACTACGAGCAGTACTTC
CDR3: CASSFESGYYEQYF